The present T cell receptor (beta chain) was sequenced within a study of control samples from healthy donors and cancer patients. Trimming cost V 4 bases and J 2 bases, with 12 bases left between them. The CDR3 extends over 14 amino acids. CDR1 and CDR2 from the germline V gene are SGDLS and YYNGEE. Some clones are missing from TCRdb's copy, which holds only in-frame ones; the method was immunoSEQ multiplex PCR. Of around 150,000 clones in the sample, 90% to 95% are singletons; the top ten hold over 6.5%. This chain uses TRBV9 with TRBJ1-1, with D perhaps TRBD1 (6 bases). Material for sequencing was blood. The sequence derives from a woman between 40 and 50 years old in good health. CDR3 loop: CASSFSQGNTEAFF. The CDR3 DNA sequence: TGTGCCAGCAGCTTTTCACAGGGTAACACTGAAGCTTTCTTT.